This T cell receptor (beta chain) was recorded in a study of CD8 T cells in Susac syndrome (dated 2019 in TCRdb). Background for the entire study: The study used repertoire sequencing to test whether antigen drove CD8+ T cell activation and differentiation in Susac syndrome.

RNA was extracted using the RNeasy kit, and about 0.45 to 1 microgram was reverse transcribed with random hexamers. The immunoSEQ multiplex PCR assay, which covers 54 Vbeta and 13 Jbeta segments, was used to amplify TCR beta CDR3 regions. PCR amplification bias was corrected by using a synthetic template baseline for primer optimization and computational correction. As for the authors' bioinformatics: Only productive sequences were kept, with reads annotated to V, D and J genes according to IMGT and analyzed in immunoSEQ Analyzer. Clonality was computed as one minus Shannon entropy normalized by log2 of the number of productive unique sequences. For each patient and control, public and private clones were evaluated among the 100 most prevalent clones. A clone was defined as Susac-specific if it was absent from the healthy and MS cohorts, from over a thousand published viral clones and from other ImmuneACCESS disease sequences. TCRdb applied fastp at Q25 and MiXCR to the public reads, then kept only in-frame beta chains. Records with the same CDR3 protein are collapsed into one entry carrying the most frequent genes and DNA. Here the V and J calls rest on TCRdb's processing, not on the authors' analysis. Across this sample there are about 210,000 distinct CDR3 sequences, with approximately 93% seen only once. The ten largest account for 0.1% of the sample.

Comment on this clonotype: Its antigen has not been determined. There are no base qualities to consult, and no much larger clone falls within one base.

Peripheral blood CD8+ and CD4+ T cells from healthy donors, Susac syndrome patients and multiple sclerosis patients were profiled using high-throughput TCR beta sequencing. Healthy donors were age- and sex-matched controls. Bulk CD8+ and CD4+ T cells were purified magnetically by negative isolation, whereas CD8+ TEMRA cells were enriched by FACS. Blood was drawn into EDTA tubes, processed within 24 hours, and PBMCs were isolated by density gradient centrifugation. PBMCs intended for TCR sequencing were cryopreserved in liquid nitrogen and were subsequently thawed in a 37 degrees C water bath. The sorted or isolated CD4+, CD8+ and CD8+ TEMRA cells reached a purity of at least 90%. The full study reports these points: The study acknowledged that relatively few individuals were included in the TCR sequencing and HLA analysis.

Per the germline V gene, MGHRA is the CDR1 and YSYEKL is the CDR2. Compared with germline, V lacks 0 bases and J lacks 2 bases; bases without a gene match: 11. CDR3 length: 18 amino acids, cysteine to phenylalanine. Only the CDR3 region is kept as DNA, spanning 54 bases read in frame from base 1. The origin of this receptor is a human donor in good health. Sequenced sample: CD4+ T cells from PBMCs. Recombination connected TRBV4-1 to TRBJ2-5; 8 of the junction bases match TRBD2. The sequenced DNA is TGCGCCAGCAGCCAAGATACGGGAGTAGCGGGGAGACAAGAGACCCAGTACTTC. This gives the protein CASSQDTGVAGRQETQYF.